Below, 2 T cell receptor beta chains from the same sample are listed, as sequenced in a study of OX40 agonist ivuxolimab in advanced cancers. Sequenced by immunoSEQ multiplex PCR; TCRdb stores in-frame clones only, minus some. The sample includes about 35,000 clones, around 93% of them seen just once. Sequences were derived from CD4+ or CD8+ T cells sorted from blood, sampled in a trial of the OX40 agonist ivuxolimab. The receptors were sampled from an adult with an advanced solid tumor such as melanoma, head and neck, liver or kidney cancer.

This clone was recorded once. V usage is TRBV6-5 and J usage is TRBJ2-1; D unclear. The germline V gene has CDR1 MNHEY and CDR2 SVGAGI. The length of the CDR3 is 11 residues. With 2 bases removed from V and 10 bases from J, the gap between germline ends came to 6 bases. The CDR3 protein is CASSYALEQFF. DNA for the CDR3: TGTGCCAGCAGTTACGCACTCGAGCAGTTCTTC.

The rearrangement joins TRBV15 to TRBJ2-7; 7 bases agree with TRBD1. CDR1 is LNHNV, CDR2 YYDKDF, per germline (reference sequence). CDR3 length equals 15 residues. V dropped 6 bases and J dropped 1; count of bases not matched to a gene: 9. The CDR3 DNA follows: TGTGCCACCAGTCTTCGCAGGGGACAGTCCTACGAGCAGTACTTC. Amino acids: CATSLRRGQSYEQYF. Supplemented by reference TRBV15 and TRBJ2-7, the full variable domain reads DAMVIQNPRYQVTQFGKPVTLSCSQTLNHNVMYWYQQKSSQAPKLLFHYYDKDFNNEADTPDNFQSRRPNTSFCFLDIRSPGLGDTAMYLCATSLRRGQSYEQYFGPGTRLTVT.